These 2 T cell receptor beta chains were sequenced from one sample in a study. TCRdb re-analysed the RT-PCR reads in MiXCR, keeping a single row per CDR3 protein. The table lists almost 700,000 distinct CDR3 sequences, 14% of them singletons. The sample taken for sequencing was memory CD4+ T cells from blood. These receptors were obtained from a female donor in good health, serving as a healthy control.

V usage is TRBV20-1 and J usage is TRBJ1-1; tentative D call: TRBD1 (6 bases). Germline CDR1 is DFQATT and CDR2 is SNEGSKA (reference sequence). This CDR3 has 12 amino acids. Trimming shortened V by 5 bases and J by 7 bases, and 14 bases separated the two germline ends. This CDR3 reads CSAGGRGYEAFF. In nucleotides, the CDR3 is TGCAGTGCTGGAGGGAGGGGGTATGAAGCTTTCTTT.

This clonotype has ten or more counts. This rearrangement joins TRBV6-1 to TRBJ2-7, with TRBD1 matching 8 bases. This CDR3 is 15 amino acids long. Trimming took 4 bases from V and 3 from J; bases not matched to a gene: 8. The germline CDR1 and CDR2 sequences are MNHNS and SASEGT. CDR3 amino acids: CASSGANRGVYEQYF. CDR3 DNA sequence: TGTGCCAGCAGTGGGGCAAACAGGGGGGTCTACGAGCAGTACTTC.